One sample yielded the 9 T cell receptor beta chains listed below, sequenced in a study of identical twins. TCRdb reprocessed the 5' RACE reads with MiXCR, giving one entry per CDR3 protein. The table lists under 800,000 distinct CDR3 sequences, around 21% of them singletons. These same data were also listed under a study on T cells expressing NK-cell markers.

Sequencing was performed on PBMCs. The receptors here all came from a woman under 30 in good health.

V is TRBV7-2 and J is TRBJ2-3, with D perhaps matching TRBD2 (5 bases). The germline V and J ends were trimmed by 7 bases and 5 bases, with 10 bases remaining between them. The CDR3 has 12 residues. From germline, CDR1 is SGHTA and CDR2 FQGNSA. Here the CDR3 reads CASTELGDTQYF. The CDR3 region has the DNA TGTGCCAGCACCGAACTAGGAGATACGCAGTATTTT. The variable domain in full, with the rest retrieved from reference TRBV7-2 and TRBJ2-3, is GAGVSQSPSNKVTEKGKDVELRCDPISGHTALYWYRQSLGQGLEFLIYFQGNSAPDKSGLPSDRFSAERTGGSVSTLTIQRTQQEDSAVYLCASTELGDTQYFGPGTRLTVL.

This clonotype was recorded a few times. This chain uses TRBV5-1 with TRBJ2-1; the D gene is possibly TRBD2 (6 bases). The CDR3 is 15 residues long. Trimming removed 0 bases from V and 7 bases from J, with 14 bases in between. Germline CDR1 and CDR2: SGHRS and YFSETQ. CDR3 protein: CASSLEWGRGNEQFF. As DNA, the CDR3 is TGCGCCAGCAGCTTGGAATGGGGTCGGGGGAATGAGCAGTTCTTC.

This clonotype was counted ten times or more. The rearrangement uses TRBV10-3 and TRBJ2-1, with 10 bases that match TRBD2. Germline CDR1 is ENHRY and CDR2 is SYGVKD. V was pared by 4 bases and J by 5 bases, with 5 bases of the junction left unmatched. There are 15 residues in the CDR3. The CDR3 loop reads CAISAGTSEDNEQFF. The CDR3, as DNA: TGTGCCATCAGTGCCGGGACTAGCGAAGACAATGAGCAGTTCTTC.

This clonotype was picked up many times. The gene calls are TRBV6-1 and TRBJ2-7; D unclear. The germline CDR1 and CDR2 sequences are MNHNS and SASEGT. The V end was cut by 8 bases, the J end by 0 bases, with 17 bases between. The CDR3 totals 15 residues. The CDR3 sequence is CASWTGPFDSYEQYF. In DNA form, the CDR3 reads TGTGCCAGCTGGACCGGGCCCTTCGACTCCTACGAGCAGTACTTC.

This clonotype was recorded many times. V and J are TRBV12-3 or TRBV12-4 and TRBJ2-1; D ambiguous. The length of the CDR3 is 15 residues. Trimming cost V 5 bases and J 4 bases, with 15 bases left between them. Here the CDR3 reads CASSQDPPPYNEQFF. CDR3 sequence (DNA): TGTGCCAGCAGTCAGGACCCGCCCCCTTACAATGAGCAGTTCTTC.

The chain carries TRBV9 and TRBJ2-3; D may be TRBD1 (5 bases). The ends were cut back, 0 bases at V and 4 bases at J, with 21 bases in the middle. CDR3 length: 18 residues. Germline CDR1 SGDLS, CDR2 YYNGEE. CDR3 in DNA: TGTGCCAGCAGCGTAGTAGGGGCAGGGTACTCCGGTGCAGATACGCAGTATTTT. This translates into CASSVVGAGYSGADTQYF.

There are a few counts of this clonotype. The chain uses TRBV29-1 and TRBJ1-2, with D hard to call. V was trimmed by 0 bases and J by 1 base, leaving 12 bases between them. The V gene's germline CDR1 is SQVTM and CDR2 ANQGSEA. The CDR3 covers 15 residues. CDR3 loop: CSVEDSGTGNYGYTF. CDR3 in DNA: TGCAGCGTTGAAGATTCTGGAACTGGTAACTATGGCTACACCTTC.

This clonotype has a count of ten or more. The V and J genes are TRBV6-1 and TRBJ2-3, with 7 bases identical to TRBD2. The V gene's germline CDR1 is MNHNS and CDR2 SASEGT. CDR3 length: 15 residues. The V gene end was trimmed by 7 bases and the J gene end by 5 bases; junction bases not matched to a gene: 12. The CDR3 protein is CASTLKPSGKDTQYF. The CDR3 bases are TGTGCCAGCACCCTTAAACCTAGCGGTAAAGATACGCAGTATTTT.

The gene calls are TRBV7-2 and TRBJ2-1; 7 positions match TRBD2. The CDR3 spans 15 residues. The V segment lost 4 bases and the J segment 7 bases; nucleotides outside the gene matches: 10. CDR1 is SGHTA and CDR2 is FQGNSA in the germline V gene. CDR3 amino acids: CASSSFGGRPNEQFF. The CDR3 nucleotides read TGTGCCAGCAGCTCCTTCGGGGGGAGGCCAAATGAGCAGTTCTTC.